This record concerns one TCR beta chain sequence. Its cognate antigen is unknown. This sample is drawn from a study of T cells in Graves' hyperthyroidism and ophthalmopathy. Whole-study results and caveats: Clonotypes that were expanded in thyroid above 0.001 mostly appeared in blood too.

What was amplified from RNA transcripts were TCR beta CDR3 regions. The primer set for the first-round RT-PCR of the TCR CDR3 was HTBI. Each CDR3 protein is one row after TCRdb ran MiXCR on the multiplex PCR reads. The table records about 590,000 distinct CDR3 sequences, 11% to 15% of them present only once. In the ophthalmopathy cohort, Clinical Activity Score was at least 3, NOSPECS grade at least 4, and duration under 3 months. Together with thyroid ultrasound, orbital computed tomography, serum thyroxine and TRAb, clinical symptoms were used for diagnoses. Cells are PBMCs isolated from approximately 9.2 ml of fresh blood. Unmatched junction bases numbered 5, after V lost 8 bases and J lost 8 bases. This CDR3 contains 12 residues. Germline lookup yields CDR1 MNHNS and CDR2 SASEGT.

This clonotype was sampled from a young woman with Graves' ophthalmopathy. The specimen was blood. The J gene is TRBJ2-7, the V gene TRBV6-1; 11 bases are shared with TRBD1. CDR3: CASGGDRGKQYF. In nucleotides, the CDR3 is TGTGCCAGCGGCGGGGACAGGGGGAAGCAGTACTTC.